The rows below give T cell receptor beta chains drawn from one sample of a study of OX40 agonist ivuxolimab in advanced cancers. The data were produced by immunoSEQ multiplex PCR, yet TCRdb's version contains in-frame clones alone and is incomplete. The data show nearly 50,000 clones, approximately 90% seen once. Sequences were derived from CD4+ or CD8+ T cells sorted from blood, sampled in a trial of the OX40 agonist ivuxolimab. The origin of the receptors is an adult with an advanced solid tumor such as melanoma, head and neck, liver or kidney cancer. The CDR3 runs from the conserved cysteine through the conserved F or W. The D gene is left open where the match is weak. Expanded clones get a size class; other rows say once, few or many, or leave the size out.

j_gene,len,d_gene,v_gene,abundance,CDR3aa,CDR3nt
TRBJ2-6,14,TRBD1,TRBV5-1,once,CASSLMGQVDVLTF,TGCGCCAGCAGCTTGATGGGACAGGTCGACGTCCTGACTTTC
TRBJ1-1,15,-,TRBV19,-,CASSIPGASNTEAFF,TGTGCCAGTAGTATCCCGGGGGCCTCGAACACTGAAGCTTTCTTT
TRBJ1-3,12,-,TRBV30,-,CAWSFSGNTIYF,TGTGCCTGGAGTTTTTCCGGAAACACCATATATTTT
TRBJ2-5,16,TRBD2,TRBV5-8,-,CASSSGLAGAQETQYF,TGTGCCAGCAGCTCGGGACTAGCGGGCGCGCAAGAGACCCAGTACTTC
TRBJ2-7,15,-,TRBV29-1,-,CSVEGAGGSGYEQYF,TGCAGCGTTGAAGGGGCCGGGGGTAGCGGCTACGAGCAGTACTTC
TRBJ2-5,11,-,TRBV20-1,-,CSARSGETQYF,TGCAGTGCTAGATCCGGTGAAACCCAGTACTTC
TRBJ2-7,13,-,TRBV7-3,-,CASSSVPGYEQYF,TGTGCCAGCAGCTCCGTACCGGGGTACGAGCAGTACTTC
TRBJ2-7,14,TRBD1,TRBV11-2,-,CASSPYRGSYEQYF,TGTGCCAGCAGCCCCTACAGGGGATCGTACGAGCAGTACTTC
TRBJ2-7,15,-,TRBV14,-,CASSRGTARSSEQYF,TGTGCCAGCAGCCGCGGGACTGCACGGTCCTCCGAGCAGTACTTC
TRBJ2-1,16,TRBD2,TRBV28,-,CASSPLERGFYNEQFF,TGTGCCAGCAGTCCCCTCGAGCGGGGTTTCTACAATGAGCAGTTCTTC
TRBJ2-1,15,TRBD2,TRBV9,-,CASSPSGGRINEQFF,TGTGCCAGCAGCCCTAGTGGCGGGAGGATAAATGAGCAGTTCTTC
TRBJ2-3,15,TRBD2,TRBV11-3,-,CASRIAGGPIDTQYF,TGTGCCAGCAGAATAGCGGGAGGGCCTATAGATACGCAGTATTTT
TRBJ2-6,17,-,TRBV19,once,CASSPRGLFSGANVLTF,TGTGCCAGTAGTCCCAGGGGCCTCTTCTCTGGGGCCAACGTCCTGACTTTC
TRBJ2-7,13,-,TRBV30,-,CAWGGMPSYEQYF,TGTGCCTGGGGCGGGATGCCTTCCTACGAGCAGTACTTC
TRBJ2-3,16,TRBD2,TRBV19,-,CASRARLAGGVDTQYF,TGTGCCAGTAGGGCTAGACTAGCGGGAGGTGTGGATACGCAGTATTTT
TRBJ1-3,15,TRBD1,TRBV6-6,-,CASSTTGAGGNTIYF,TGTGCCAGCAGCACCACAGGGGCGGGTGGAAACACCATATATTTT
TRBJ1-4,13,TRBD1,TRBV6-6,-,CASSSPDRAKLFF,TGTGCCAGCAGTTCTCCGGACAGGGCAAAACTGTTTTTT
TRBJ1-3,16,TRBD1,TRBV19,-,CASSKWTGVSGNTIYF,TGTGCCAGTAGTAAGTGGACAGGAGTCTCTGGAAACACCATATATTTT
TRBJ1-2,13,TRBD1,TRBV2,-,CASSEGQFYGYTF,TGTGCCAGCAGTGAGGGACAGTTTTATGGCTACACCTTC
TRBJ2-5,15,TRBD2,TRBV29-1,-,CSVPKAGGPRETQYF,TGCAGCGTCCCAAAAGCGGGAGGGCCCCGGGAGACCCAGTACTTC
TRBJ2-7,14,-,TRBV6-5,-,CASSSSFLSYEQYF,TGTGCCAGCAGTTCTAGCTTTCTTTCCTACGAGCAGTACTTC
TRBJ2-7,13,-,TRBV6-1,-,CASRAAGSYEQYF,TGTGCCAGCAGGGCAGCAGGCAGCTACGAGCAGTACTTC
TRBJ2-1,8,-,TRBV30,-,CAWGEQFF,TGTGCCTGGGGTGAGCAGTTCTTC
TRBJ1-5,13,-,TRBV2,-,CASSDRDPQPQHF,TGTGCCAGCAGTGACAGGGACCCTCAGCCCCAGCATTTT
TRBJ2-1,13,-,TRBV18,-,CASSKGRNNEQFF,TGTGCCAGCTCAAAGGGACGTAACAATGAGCAGTTCTTC
TRBJ2-3,13,TRBD1,TRBV4-1,-,CASSQRTGVPQYF,TGCGCCAGCAGCCAACGGACAGGGGTTCCGCAGTATTTT
TRBJ2-7,17,TRBD2,TRBV7-8,-,CASSLVGGSSGAYVRYF,TGTGCCAGCAGCTTAGTAGGGGGGTCTAGCGGGGCGTACGTGAGGTACTTC
TRBJ2-2,13,-,TRBV6-6,-,CASSYGVTGELFF,TGTGCCAGCAGTTACGGGGTAACGGGGGAGCTGTTTTTT
TRBJ2-1,15,-,TRBV11-3,-,CASSPDPGREVQQFF,TGTGCCAGCAGCCCTGACCCGGGACGGGAAGTACAGCAGTTCTTC
TRBJ2-2,15,-,TRBV5-5,-,CASSSFDRNTGELFF,TGTGCCAGCAGCTCTTTTGACCGTAACACCGGGGAGCTGTTTTTT
TRBJ1-4,12,-,TRBV30,-,CAWSEGWGKLFF,TGTGCCTGGAGTGAGGGGTGGGGAAAACTGTTTTTT
TRBJ2-5,13,-,TRBV29-1,-,CSVALTVSKTQYF,TGCAGCGTTGCTCTGACAGTATCAAAAACCCAGTACTTC
TRBJ2-2,15,TRBD1,TRBV6-1,-,CASSFAGTGSGELFF,TGTGCCAGCAGTTTCGCCGGGACAGGGTCCGGGGAGCTGTTTTTT
TRBJ1-1,14,-,TRBV29-1,few,CSVFFRGDGTEAFF,TGCAGCGTTTTCTTTCGAGGTGACGGCACTGAAGCTTTCTTT
TRBJ2-2,12,-,TRBV2,once,CASSGGAGELFF,TGTGCCAGCAGTGGGGGAGCTGGGGAGCTGTTTTTT
TRBJ2-1,15,-,TRBV9,-,CASSVDSAPENEQFF,TGTGCCAGCAGCGTAGATAGCGCCCCCGAGAATGAGCAGTTCTTC
TRBJ2-1,19,TRBD2,TRBV4-2,-,CASSLGLAGGTTTFLKQFF,TGTGCCAGCAGCCTCGGACTAGCGGGAGGGACAACCACGTTCCTGAAGCAGTTCTTC
TRBJ2-5,15,-,TRBV19,-,CASSIDRLNRETQYF,TGTGCCAGTAGTATCGACCGACTAAATCGAGAGACCCAGTACTTC
TRBJ2-5,15,-,TRBV6-6,-,CASSYLADSQETQYF,TGTGCCAGCAGTTACTTGGCAGATTCCCAAGAGACCCAGTACTTC
TRBJ1-6,14,TRBD1,TRBV13,-,CASSRGQTNSPLHF,TGTGCCAGCAGCAGGGGACAGACCAATTCACCCCTCCACTTT
TRBJ1-1,13,-,TRBV6-5,-,CASRLLGNTEAFF,TGTGCCAGTAGGCTCCTAGGGAACACTGAAGCTTTCTTT
TRBJ2-5,13,-,TRBV19,-,CASSILRGETQYF,TGTGCCAGTAGTATTCTGCGAGGAGAGACCCAGTACTTC
TRBJ2-5,15,-,TRBV28,once,CASSPQGLYQETQYF,TGTGCCAGCAGCCCACAGGGCCTGTACCAAGAGACCCAGTACTTC